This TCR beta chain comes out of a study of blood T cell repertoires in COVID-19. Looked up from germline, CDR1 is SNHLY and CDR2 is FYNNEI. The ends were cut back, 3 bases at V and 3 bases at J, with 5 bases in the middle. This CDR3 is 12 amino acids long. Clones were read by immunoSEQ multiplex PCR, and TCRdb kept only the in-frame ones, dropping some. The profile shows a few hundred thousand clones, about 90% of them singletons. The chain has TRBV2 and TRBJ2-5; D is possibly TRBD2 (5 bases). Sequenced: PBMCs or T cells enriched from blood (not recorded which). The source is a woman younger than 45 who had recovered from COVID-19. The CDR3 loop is CASSEREETQYF. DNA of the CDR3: TGTGCCAGCAGTGAGAGGGAAGAGACCCAGTACTTC.